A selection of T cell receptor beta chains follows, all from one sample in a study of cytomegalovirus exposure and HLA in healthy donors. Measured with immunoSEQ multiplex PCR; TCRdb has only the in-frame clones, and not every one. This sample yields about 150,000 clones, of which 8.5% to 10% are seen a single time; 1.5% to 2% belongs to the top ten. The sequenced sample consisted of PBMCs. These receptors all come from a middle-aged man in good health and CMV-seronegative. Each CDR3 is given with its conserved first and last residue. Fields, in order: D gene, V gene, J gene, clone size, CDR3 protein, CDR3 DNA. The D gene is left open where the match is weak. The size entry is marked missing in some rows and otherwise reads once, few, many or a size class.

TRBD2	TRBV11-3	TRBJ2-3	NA	CASSEGLDTDTQYF	TGTGCCAGCAGCGAAGGACTAGACACAGATACGCAGTATTTT
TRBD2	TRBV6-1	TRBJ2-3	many	CASSGLAGPDTQYF	TGTGCCAGCAGCGGACTAGCGGGACCGGATACGCAGTATTTT
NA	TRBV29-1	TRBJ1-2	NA	CSVEEPRAGYTF	TGCAGCGTTGAAGAACCGCGGGCTGGCTACACCTTC
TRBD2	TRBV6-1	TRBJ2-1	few	CASSRKRGGPDEQFF	TGTGCCAGCAGCCGCAAGCGGGGGGGCCCGGATGAGCAGTTCTTC
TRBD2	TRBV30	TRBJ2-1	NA	CAWSVPAGVGYNEQFF	TGTGCCTGGAGTGTACCAGCGGGGGTCGGCTACAATGAGCAGTTCTTC
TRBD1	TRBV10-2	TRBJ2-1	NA	CASSLTGNEQFF	TGCGCCAGCAGCCTGACAGGGAATGAGCAGTTCTTC
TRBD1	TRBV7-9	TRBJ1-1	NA	CASSASGTGEAFF	TGTGCCAGCAGCGCCTCTGGGACAGGGGAAGCTTTCTTT
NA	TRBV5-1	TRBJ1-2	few	CASSLQGLYTF	TGCGCCAGCAGCTTGCAGGGGCTGTACACCTTC
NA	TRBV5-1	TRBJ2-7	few	CASSLSRGLSYEQYF	TGCGCCAGCAGCTTATCGCGGGGGCTCTCCTACGAGCAGTACTTC
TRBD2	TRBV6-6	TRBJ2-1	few	CASSSRGGAYEQFF	TGTGCCAGCAGTTCGCGCGGGGGGGCCTATGAGCAGTTCTTC
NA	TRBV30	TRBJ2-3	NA	CAWSVLGGATDTQYF	TGTGCCTGGAGTGTTCTGGGGGGGGCCACAGATACGCAGTATTTT
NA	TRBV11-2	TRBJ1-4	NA	CASSFAPGRRELFF	TGTGCCAGCAGCTTTGCACCGGGCCGGCGGGAACTGTTTTTT
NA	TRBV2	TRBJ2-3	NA	CASVRFFDTQYF	TGTGCCAGCGTACGGTTTTTTGATACGCAGTATTTT
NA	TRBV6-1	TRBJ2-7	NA	CASSETGSTYEQYF	TGTGCCAGCAGTGAGACAGGTTCCACCTACGAGCAGTACTTC
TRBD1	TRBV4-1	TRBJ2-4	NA	CASRPMGTGGAKNIQYF	TGCGCCAGCAGACCCATGGGGACAGGGGGAGCCAAAAACATTCAGTACTTC
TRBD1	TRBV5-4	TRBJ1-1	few	CASSRQDREAFF	TGTGCCAGCAGCCGACAGGACAGGGAAGCTTTCTTT
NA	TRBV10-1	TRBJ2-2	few	CASSGRANTGELFF	TGCGCCAGCAGTGGCAGGGCGAACACCGGGGAGCTGTTTTTT
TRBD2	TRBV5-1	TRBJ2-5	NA	CASSLVREGQETQYF	TGCGCCAGCAGCTTGGTTCGGGAGGGGCAAGAGACCCAGTACTTC
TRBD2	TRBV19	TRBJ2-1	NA	CASNQRGTYNEQFF	TGTGCCAGTAACCAGCGGGGGACCTACAATGAGCAGTTCTTC
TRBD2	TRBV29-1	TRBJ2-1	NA	CSAYFSGGVNEQFF	TGCAGCGCCTATTTTAGCGGGGGGGTCAATGAGCAGTTCTTC
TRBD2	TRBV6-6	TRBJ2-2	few	CASSDPAGAGGELFF	TGTGCCAGCAGCGATCCAGCGGGGGCCGGGGGGGAGCTGTTTTTT
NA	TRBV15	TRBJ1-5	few	CATSRGRADQPQHF	TGTGCCACCAGCAGAGGCAGGGCGGATCAGCCCCAGCATTTT